These 26 T cell receptor beta chains came from one sample sequenced in a study of blood T cells in healthy people across ages. Primers used in a second PCR of roughly 7 to 11 cycles were a sample-barcoded 5' primer and a J-beta primer mix. TCRdb passed the 5' RACE reads through MiXCR, listing each CDR3 protein once. The sample contains roughly 1.5 million distinct CDR3 sequences, approximately 43% of which appear only once. Specimen: blood. The receptors originated from a young woman in good health.

The J gene is TRBJ1-4, the V gene TRBV11-2; D is perhaps TRBD1 (5 bases). The V end was cut by 5 bases, the J end by 8 bases, with 12 bases between. This CDR3 region has 13 residues. Germline V gives CDR1 SGHAT, CDR2 FQNNGV. Written as DNA, the CDR3 is TGTGCCAGCAGCCCGTCGGGGCGGGAAAAACTGTTTTTT. It specifies CASSPSGREKLFF.

This chain joins TRBV19 and TRBJ1-2; TRBD1 matches 9 bases. Germline trimming cut 7 bases from V and 5 bases from J; bases unmatched to any gene: 8. This CDR3 region has 14 residues. The germline CDR1 and CDR2 sequences are LNHDA and SQIVND (reference sequence). Here the CDR3 reads CASIPGQGVYGYTF. In nucleotides, the CDR3 is TGTGCCAGTATCCCGGGACAGGGAGTATATGGCTACACCTTC.

The chain couples TRBV30 to TRBJ2-1; D gene uncertain. This CDR3 region has 12 residues. CDR1 GTSNPN and CDR2 SVGIG come from the germline V gene (reference sequence). The ends were cut back, 2 bases at V and 8 bases at J, with 10 bases in the middle. CDR3 coding DNA: TGTGCCTGGAGTTTGGTTGGGTATGAGCAGTTCTTC. It encodes CAWSLVGYEQFF. The entire variable domain, with the rest obtained from reference TRBV30 and TRBJ2-1, is as follows: SQTIHQWPATLVQPVGSPLSLECTVEGTSNPNLYWYRQAAGRGLQLLFYSVGIGQISSEVPQNLSASRPQDRQFILSSKKLLLSDSGFYLCAWSLVGYEQFFGPGTRLTVL.

The chain joins TRBV20-1 to TRBJ2-1; 9 positions match TRBD2. The V segment lost 6 bases and the J segment 5 bases; nucleotides outside the gene matches: 8. CDR3 length equals 14 residues. CDR1 DFQATT and CDR2 SNEGSKA come from the germline V gene (reference sequence). CDR3 DNA: TGCAGTGCACTGACTAGCGGTCGTAACAATGAGCAGTTCTTC. Translation: CSALTSGRNNEQFF.

As regards this clonotype: This may stem from a read error, because a much larger clone lies one nucleotide away. V and J are TRBV20-1 and TRBJ2-3; no definite D call. CDR1 is DFQATT and CDR2 is SNEGSKA in the germline V gene (reference sequence). The CDR3 consists of 13 residues. The CDR3 spells CSAPYLNTNTQYF. In DNA form, the CDR3 reads TGCAGTGCTCCGTATTTAAACACAAATACGCAGTATTTT.

In this sample, this clonotype turned up a few times. In DNA form, the CDR3 reads TGCGCCAGCAGCTTGGCGGGTGAAAATACGCAGTATTTT. It translates to CASSLAGENTQYF. The rearrangement links TRBV5-1 to TRBJ2-3; D is unclear. Trimming pared 0 bases from V and 7 bases from J, leaving 9 bases between. This CDR3 region has 13 residues. Germline CDR1 is SGHRS and CDR2 is YFSETQ.

This clonotype was found many times. V usage is TRBV29-1 and J usage is TRBJ2-7; D might be TRBD1 or TRBD2, each matching 5 bases. Trimming took 6 bases from V and 2 from J, leaving 11 bases between them. This CDR3 has 12 amino acids. The germline V gene has CDR1 SQVTM and CDR2 ANQGSEA. CDR3 bases: TGCAGCGTAGGGACGGTGACCTACGAGCAGTACTTC. Its protein is CSVGTVTYEQYF.

This clonotype was seen a handful of times. The chain combines TRBV12-3 or TRBV12-4 with TRBJ2-2; the match to TRBD1 covers 11 bases. This CDR3 spans 15 amino acids. With V trimmed by 6 bases and J by 4 bases, 4 bases remained unmatched. The CDR3 region has the DNA TGTGCCAGCAGCCAAGGGACAGGGGGCACCGGGGAGCTGTTTTTT. Translating it yields CASSQGTGGTGELFF.

This clonotype appeared a few times. J is TRBJ2-5 and V is TRBV12-3 or TRBV12-4; D possibly corresponds to TRBD2 (6 bases). V lost 3 bases and J lost 3, with 11 bases in between. This CDR3 spans 14 amino acids. The chain's CDR3 is CASSLTRGKETQYF. In DNA form, the CDR3 reads TGTGCCAGCAGTTTGACTAGAGGGAAAGAGACCCAGTACTTC.

This clonotype was recorded at least ten times. The V and J genes are TRBV27 and TRBJ2-7; D possibly corresponds to TRBD2 (5 bases). The germline V gene has CDR1 MNHEY and CDR2 SMNVEV (reference sequence). The CDR3 extends over 13 amino acids. Trimming removed 6 bases from V and 0 bases from J, with 9 bases in between. CDR3 sequence (DNA): TGTGCCAGCAGCAGCGGACCCTCCTACGAGCAGTACTTC. It codes for CASSSGPSYEQYF.

On this clonotype: The junction shows a germline mismatch at one end, possibly a read error. V is TRBV5-1 and J is TRBJ2-1; TRBD2 aligns across 11 bases. From germline, CDR1 is SGHRS and CDR2 YFSETQ. The CDR3 length is 16 residues. As DNA, the CDR3 is TGCGCCTGCAGGACAACTAGCGGGGGTGATTACAATGAGCAGTTCTTC. Its translation is CACRTTSGGDYNEQFF.

CDR3 bases: TGCAGTGCTAGAGATAGGAGACTAGCTAGTGAAACGCAGTATTTT. Translated, it gives CSARDRRLASETQYF. This chain links TRBV20-1 with TRBJ2-3; 7 bases line up with TRBD2. CDR3 length: 15 residues. Germline CDR1 reads DFQATT; CDR2 reads SNEGSKA (reference sequence). Trimming took 0 bases from V and 9 from J; bases not matched to a gene: 12.

This clonotype was detected a few times. The V and J genes are TRBV7-2 and TRBJ1-4; D ambiguous. V dropped 2 bases and J dropped 12 bases, with 13 bases sitting between them. CDR1 is SGHTA, CDR2 FQGNSA, per germline. This CDR3 is 13 amino acids long. The chain's CDR3 is CASSLLQVSELFF. For the CDR3, the DNA is TGTGCCAGCAGCTTATTGCAGGTTTCCGAACTGTTTTTT.

The chain has TRBV29-1 and TRBJ2-7; 7 nucleotides line up with TRBD2. The CDR3 contains 13 residues. The J segment lost 10 bases and the V segment lost 2 bases, leaving 11 bases of the junction unmatched. Germline V CDR1 and CDR2: SQVTM, ANQGSEA. The CDR3 reads CSVETQRGEAQYF. CDR3 in DNA: TGCAGCGTTGAAACCCAGCGGGGTGAGGCCCAGTACTTC.

This clonotype was observed a handful of times. V is TRBV5-1 and J is TRBJ2-7; D possibly corresponds to TRBD1 (6 bases). The CDR3 consists of 15 residues. The ends were cut back, 3 bases at V and 0 bases at J, with 13 bases in the middle. Germline V gene sequence: CDR1 SGHRS, CDR2 YFSETQ. The CDR3 sequence: CASSSGTLSSYEQYF. CDR3 nucleotide sequence: TGCGCCAGCAGCTCCGGGACACTGAGCTCCTACGAGCAGTACTTC.

The chain joins TRBV27 to TRBJ2-2, with TRBD2 as a possible D gene (5 bases). There are 15 residues in the CDR3. Per germline, CDR1 MNHEY and CDR2 SMNVEV (reference sequence). Trimming removed 6 bases at V and 3 bases at J, with 14 bases between. CDR3 sequence: CASSLGRVYTGELFF. The CDR3 DNA sequence: TGTGCCAGCAGCCTTGGGCGGGTTTACACCGGGGAGCTGTTTTTT.

The gene calls are TRBV12-3 or TRBV12-4 and TRBJ1-2; 9 nucleotides align to TRBD1. Trimming cost V 5 bases and J 3 bases; bases outside gene matches: 10. CDR3 length: 16 residues. CDR3 coding DNA: TGTGCCAGCAGTAATCGACAGGGGGGAACACACTATGGCTACACCTTC. As protein: CASSNRQGGTHYGYTF.

The rearrangement uses TRBV20-1 and TRBJ1-2; TRBD1 matches at 7 bases. There are 16 residues in the CDR3. Germline lookup yields CDR1 DFQATT and CDR2 SNEGSKA (reference sequence). V gave up 5 bases and J gave up 4 bases; unmatched junction bases: 16. CDR3 sequence reads: CSAFGRDSQRSYGYTF. The CDR3 DNA reads as TGCAGTGCTTTCGGACGGGACAGCCAGCGTAGCTATGGCTACACCTTC.

The chain couples TRBV20-1 to TRBJ2-7; D unresolved. Deletions cut 4 bases from V and 5 bases from J, with 18 bases between. Germline V lookup: CDR1 DFQATT, CDR2 SNEGSKA (reference sequence). The CDR3 has 14 residues. The CDR3 DNA follows: TGCAGTGCTAAATTTTCGGCGCTTTTCCACGAGCAGTACTTC. Translated: CSAKFSALFHEQYF.

This clonotype has at least ten counts. The rearrangement joins TRBV4-3 to TRBJ1-4; D is unresolved. Trimming took 4 bases from V and 1 from J, leaving 10 bases between them. CDR1 LGHNA and CDR2 YSLEER come from the germline V gene. The CDR3 totals 15 residues. The CDR3 spells CASSPGVLTNEKLFF. CDR3 sequence (DNA): TGCGCCAGCAGCCCTGGCGTGCTAACTAATGAAAAACTGTTTTTT.

This chain joins TRBV12-3 or TRBV12-4 and TRBJ1-2, with D hard to call. This CDR3 contains 15 residues. V lost 5 bases and J 11 bases, leaving 24 bases between the germline ends. The CDR3 loop reads CASSPSRHLLFAYTF. The CDR3 nucleotides are TGTGCCAGCAGTCCAAGTAGACACCTCCTCTTTGCATACACCTTC.

The V call is TRBV4-3, the J call TRBJ2-4, with 9 bases identical to TRBD1. This CDR3 contains 15 residues. J gave up 6 bases and V 5 bases, and 8 bases lay outside the gene matches. CDR1 is LGHNA, CDR2 YSLEER, per germline. CDR3 coding DNA: TGCGCCAGCAGCGCCCCGGGACAGGGAGTAAACATTCAGTACTTC. Translating it yields CASSAPGQGVNIQYF.

This clonotype occurred many times. At one end the junction does not follow the germline gene, possibly because of a read error. The chain recombines TRBV27 with TRBJ1-5; D is unclear. The germline gives CDR1 MNHEY, CDR2 SMNVEV (reference sequence). The length of the CDR3 is 12 residues. CDR3: CASSLIGQPQHF. CDR3 DNA sequence: TGCGCCAGCAGCCTAATTGGGCAGCCCCAGCATTTT.

This clonotype was seen a few times. The rearrangement links TRBV2 to TRBJ2-3, with 9 bases fitting TRBD1. Germline loops: CDR1 SNHLY, CDR2 FYNNEI. This CDR3 is 14 amino acids long. J gave up 7 bases and V 2 bases, and 4 bases lay outside the gene matches. The CDR3 here is CASSEQGQGNTQYF. The CDR3 nucleotides read TGTGCCAGCAGTGAACAGGGACAGGGTAATACGCAGTATTTT.

V and J are TRBV5-5 and TRBJ2-3; the match to TRBD2 covers 13 bases. CDR1 is SGHKS, CDR2 YYEKEE, per germline (reference sequence). This CDR3 has 16 residues. V lost 4 bases and J lost 4; bases outside the gene matches: 6. The CDR3 DNA sequence: TGTGCCAGCAGCCTTACTAGCGGGAGGGCCCCAGATACGCAGTATTTT. Its translation is CASSLTSGRAPDTQYF. Variable domain in full (rest from reference TRBV5-5 and TRBJ2-3): DAGVTQSPTHLIKTRGQQVTLRCSPISGHKSVSWYQQVLGQGPQFIFQYYEKEERGRGNFPDRFSARQFPNYSSELNVNALLLGDSALYLCASSLTSGRAPDTQYFGPGTRLTVL.

The chain employs TRBV11-2 and TRBJ2-5; 11 bases map to TRBD1. Unmatched junction bases numbered 9, after V lost 5 bases and J lost 4 bases. Germline V gene lookup returns CDR1 SGHAT and CDR2 FQNNGV. The CDR3 totals 16 residues. This chain's CDR3 is CASSRIGQGARETQYF. CDR3 nucleotides: TGTGCCAGCAGCCGGATAGGACAGGGGGCCAGAGAGACCCAGTACTTC.